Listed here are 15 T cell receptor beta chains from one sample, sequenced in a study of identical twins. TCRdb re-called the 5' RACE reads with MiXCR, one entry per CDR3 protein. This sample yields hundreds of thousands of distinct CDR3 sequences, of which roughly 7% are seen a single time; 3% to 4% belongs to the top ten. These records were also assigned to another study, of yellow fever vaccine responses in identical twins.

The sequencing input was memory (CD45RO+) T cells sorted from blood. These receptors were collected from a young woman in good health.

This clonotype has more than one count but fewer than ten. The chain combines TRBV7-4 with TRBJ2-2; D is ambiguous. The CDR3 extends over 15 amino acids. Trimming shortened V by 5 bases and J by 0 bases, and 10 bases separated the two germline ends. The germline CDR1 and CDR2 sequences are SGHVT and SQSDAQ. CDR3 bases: TGTGCCAGCAGCCCCGAAGACACGAACACCGGGGAGCTGTTTTTT. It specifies CASSPEDTNTGELFF.

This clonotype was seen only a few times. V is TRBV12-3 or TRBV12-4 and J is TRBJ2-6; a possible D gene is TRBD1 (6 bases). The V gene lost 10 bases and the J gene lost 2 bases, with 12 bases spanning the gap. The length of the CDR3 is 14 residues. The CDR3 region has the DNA TGTGCCACCCGCCCAGGGGCTGGGGCCAACGTCCTGACTTTC. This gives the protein CATRPGAGANVLTF.

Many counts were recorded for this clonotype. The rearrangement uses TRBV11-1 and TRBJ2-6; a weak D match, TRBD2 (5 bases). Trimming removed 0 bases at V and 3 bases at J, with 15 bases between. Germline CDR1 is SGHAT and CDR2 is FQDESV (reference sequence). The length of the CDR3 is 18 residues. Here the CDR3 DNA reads TGTGCCAGCAGCTTAGCGCTTTCGGGGTTTAGTGGGGCCAACGTCCTGACTTTC. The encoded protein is CASSLALSGFSGANVLTF. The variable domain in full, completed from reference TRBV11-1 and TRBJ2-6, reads EAEVAQSPRYKITEKSQAVAFWCDPISGHATLYWYRQILGQGPELLVQFQDESVVDDSQLPKDRFSAERLKGVDSTLKIQPAELGDSAMYLCASSLALSGFSGANVLTFGAGSRLTVL.

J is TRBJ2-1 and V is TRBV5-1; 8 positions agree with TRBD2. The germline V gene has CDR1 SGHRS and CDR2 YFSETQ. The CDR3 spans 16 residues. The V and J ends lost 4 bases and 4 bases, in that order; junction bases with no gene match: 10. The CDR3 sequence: CASSPRAGEGYNEQFF. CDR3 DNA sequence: TGCGCCAGCAGCCCGAGAGCGGGAGAGGGTTACAATGAGCAGTTCTTC. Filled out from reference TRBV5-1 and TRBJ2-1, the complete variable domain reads KAGVTQTPRYLIKTRGQQVTLSCSPISGHRSVSWYQQTPGQGLQFLFEYFSETQRNKGNFPGRFSGRQFSNSRSEMNVSTLELGDSALYLCASSPRAGEGYNEQFFGPGTRLTVL.

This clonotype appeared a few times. CDR3 nucleotide sequence: TGCGCCAGCAGCACCGGGACAGGGGGCACAAACATTCAGTACTTC. This encodes CASSTGTGGTNIQYF. The chain joins TRBV5-1 to TRBJ2-4; TRBD1 aligns across 12 bases. V gave up 4 bases and J gave up 6 bases; unmatched junction bases: 5. Per the germline V gene, CDR1 is SGHRS and CDR2 is YFSETQ. This CDR3 spans 15 amino acids.

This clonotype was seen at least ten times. Here the CDR3 reads CASMKDQETQYF. The CDR3, as DNA: TGTGCCAGCATGAAGGACCAAGAGACCCAGTACTTC. The V and J genes are TRBV12-3 or TRBV12-4 and TRBJ2-5; D ambiguous. There are 12 residues in the CDR3. The V end lost 7 bases, the J end lost 0 bases, and 6 bases lay between the germline ends.

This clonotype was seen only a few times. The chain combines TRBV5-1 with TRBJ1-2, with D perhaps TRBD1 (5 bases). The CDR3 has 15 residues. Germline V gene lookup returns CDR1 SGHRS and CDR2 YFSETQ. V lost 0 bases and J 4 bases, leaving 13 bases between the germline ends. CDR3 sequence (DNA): TGCGCCAGCAGCTTGGACCAGGGTAACGGCTATGGCTACACCTTC. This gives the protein CASSLDQGNGYGYTF.

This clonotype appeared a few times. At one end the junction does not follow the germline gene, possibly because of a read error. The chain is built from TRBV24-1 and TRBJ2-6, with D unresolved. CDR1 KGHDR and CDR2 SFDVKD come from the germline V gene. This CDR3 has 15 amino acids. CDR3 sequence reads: CATSENGSGPNVLTF. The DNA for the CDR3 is TGTGCCACCAGTGAAAATGGGTCTGGGCCCAACGTCCTGACTTTC.

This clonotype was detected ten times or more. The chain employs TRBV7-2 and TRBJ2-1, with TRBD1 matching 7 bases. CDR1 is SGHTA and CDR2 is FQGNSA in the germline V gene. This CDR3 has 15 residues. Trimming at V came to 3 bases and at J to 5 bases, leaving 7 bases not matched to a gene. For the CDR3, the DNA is TGTGCCAGCAGCTTGTCGGGACAGATACACAATGAGCAGTTCTTC. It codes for CASSLSGQIHNEQFF. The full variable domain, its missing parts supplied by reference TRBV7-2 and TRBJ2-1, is GAGVSQSPSNKVTEKGKDVELRCDPISGHTALYWYRQSLGQGLEFLIYFQGNSAPDKSGLPSDRFSAERTGGSVSTLTIQRTQQEDSAVYLCASSLSGQIHNEQFFGPGTRLTVL.

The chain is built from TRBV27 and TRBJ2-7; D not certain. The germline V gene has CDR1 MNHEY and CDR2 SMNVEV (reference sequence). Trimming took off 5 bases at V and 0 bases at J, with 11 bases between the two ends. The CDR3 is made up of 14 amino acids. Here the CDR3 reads CASSPRQSSYEQYF. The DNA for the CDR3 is TGTGCCAGCAGTCCGAGACAAAGCTCCTACGAGCAGTACTTC.

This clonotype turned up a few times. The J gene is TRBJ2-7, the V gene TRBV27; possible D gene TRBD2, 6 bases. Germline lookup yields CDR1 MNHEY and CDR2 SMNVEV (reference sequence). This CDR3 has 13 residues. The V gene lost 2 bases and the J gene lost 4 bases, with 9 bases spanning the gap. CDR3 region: CASSLIGTYEQYF. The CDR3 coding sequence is TGTGCCAGCAGTTTAATTGGGACTTACGAGCAGTACTTC.

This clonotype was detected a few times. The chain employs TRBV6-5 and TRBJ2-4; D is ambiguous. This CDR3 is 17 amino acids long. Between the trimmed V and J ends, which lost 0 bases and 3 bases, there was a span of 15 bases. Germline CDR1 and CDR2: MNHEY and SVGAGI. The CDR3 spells CASSYSIYNGNKNIQYF. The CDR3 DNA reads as TGTGCCAGCAGTTACTCGATATATAACGGCAACAAAAACATTCAGTACTTC.

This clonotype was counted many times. CDR3 sequence reads: CASSFGQQNTEAFF. CDR3 nucleotide sequence: TGTGCCAGCAGTTTCGGACAGCAGAACACTGAAGCTTTCTTT. The chain links TRBV12-3 or TRBV12-4 to TRBJ1-1; a weak D match, TRBD1 (6 bases). The V end was cut by 3 bases, the J end by 1 base, with 9 bases between. CDR3 size: 14 residues.

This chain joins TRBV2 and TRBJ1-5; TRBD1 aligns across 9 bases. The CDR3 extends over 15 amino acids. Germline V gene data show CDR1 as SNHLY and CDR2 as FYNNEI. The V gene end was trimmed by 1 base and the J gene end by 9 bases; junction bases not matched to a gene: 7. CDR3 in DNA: TGTGCCAGCAGTGAAGGGACAGGGGATAAGTGGCCCCAGCATTTT. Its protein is CASSEGTGDKWPQHF.

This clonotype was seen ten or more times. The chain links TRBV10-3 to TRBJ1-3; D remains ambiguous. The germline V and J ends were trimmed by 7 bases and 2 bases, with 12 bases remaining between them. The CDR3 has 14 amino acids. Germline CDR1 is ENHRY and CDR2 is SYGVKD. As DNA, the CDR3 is TGTGCCATCAAGCGGGCGGGGACTGGAAACACCATATATTTT. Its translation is CAIKRAGTGNTIYF.